This TCR beta chain comes out of a study of response to subunit inactivated influenza vaccine. General study points: There was a suggestion from the authors that each seasonal influenza vaccination recruits few new T cells.

TCRdb independently ran MiXCR on the RT-PCR reads; one entry per CDR3 protein. The sample records more than 200,000 distinct CDR3 sequences, 12% being singletons. This clonotype showed up just a few times. Its target is unknown. J gave up 2 bases and V 7 bases, and 8 bases lay outside the gene matches. CDR3 size: 14 residues. In germline, CDR1 is SQVTM, CDR2 ANQGSEA. This TCR was recovered from a man aged 50 to 60 who received an inactivated influenza vaccine. The chain couples TRBV29-1 to TRBJ2-3; 8 bases fit TRBD1. The sample here was non-naive T cells sorted from PBMCs, taken roughly 2 weeks before vaccination. For the CDR3, the DNA is TGCAGCGCCGCCCAGGGGGCTAACACAGATACGCAGTATTTT. Protein sequence: CSAAQGANTDTQYF.